These T cell receptor beta chains were read from a single sample in a study of post-analysis software for immune sequencing data. TCRdb re-analysed the PCR reads in MiXCR, keeping a single row per CDR3 protein. The sample has 400,000 to 500,000 distinct CDR3 sequences, 35% to 45% seen once. Sample: blood. Every receptor here comes from a girl aged 2-10 years with multiple sclerosis. Each CDR3 is given with its conserved first and last residue. The D gene is left open where the match is weak. Size is stated for part of the rows, as once, few or many counts, or as a class when the clone is expanded.

d_gene: -; v_gene: TRBV15; j_gene: TRBJ2-7; len: 13; abundance: -; CDR3nt: TGTGCCACCAGCAGAGCACTATCCTACGAGCAGTACTTC; CDR3aa: CATSRALSYEQYF
d_gene: -; v_gene: TRBV11-1; j_gene: TRBJ2-6; len: 16; abundance: -; CDR3nt: TGTGCCAGCAGTACCGACGCTAGCTCTGGGGCCAACGTCCTGACTTTC; CDR3aa: CASSTDASSGANVLTF
d_gene: -; v_gene: TRBV20-1; j_gene: TRBJ2-1; len: 11; abundance: -; CDR3nt: TGCAGTGCCCTCAGGACATACGAGCAGTTCTTC; CDR3aa: CSALRTYEQFF
d_gene: TRBD1; v_gene: TRBV12-3/TRBV12-4; j_gene: TRBJ1-5; len: 16; abundance: -; CDR3nt: TGTGCCAGCAGTCCACGGACAGGGGTTAGCAATCAGCCCCAGCATTTT; CDR3aa: CASSPRTGVSNQPQHF
d_gene: TRBD1; v_gene: TRBV15; j_gene: TRBJ1-1; len: 17; abundance: -; CDR3nt: TGTGCCACCAGCAGTGACAGGGGGCGAGTGTACGACACTGAAGCTTTCTTT; CDR3aa: CATSSDRGRVYDTEAFF
d_gene: TRBD2; v_gene: TRBV12-3/TRBV12-4; j_gene: TRBJ2-2; len: 18; abundance: -; CDR3nt: TGTGCCAGCAGACAGAGTCCGGGACTAACGGGAGCGAACGGGGAGCTGTTTTTT; CDR3aa: CASRQSPGLTGANGELFF
d_gene: TRBD1; v_gene: TRBV7-2; j_gene: TRBJ1-2; len: 18; abundance: few; CDR3nt: TGTGCCAGCAGCTTAGAGTTTTGGTGGCGGGGACAGAACTATGGCTACACCTTC; CDR3aa: CASSLEFWWRGQNYGYTF
d_gene: TRBD2; v_gene: TRBV20-1; j_gene: TRBJ2-1; len: 14; abundance: few; CDR3nt: TGCAGTGCTCAACGGTCGGGAGGGGGTAATGAGCAGTTCTTC; CDR3aa: CSAQRSGGGNEQFF
d_gene: TRBD2; v_gene: TRBV4-1; j_gene: TRBJ2-3; len: 17; abundance: -; CDR3nt: TGCGCCAGCAGCCAAACGACTAGCGGGAGCAGGGCAGATACGCAGTATTTT; CDR3aa: CASSQTTSGSRADTQYF
d_gene: -; v_gene: TRBV27; j_gene: TRBJ2-7; len: 11; abundance: -; CDR3nt: TGTGCCAGCAGCCCCCGGGGGGAGCAGTACTTC; CDR3aa: CASSPRGEQYF
d_gene: -; v_gene: TRBV20-1; j_gene: TRBJ1-5; len: 12; abundance: many; CDR3nt: TGCAGTGCTAGAGAAGGGGGGAAGCCCCAGCATTTT; CDR3aa: CSAREGGKPQHF
d_gene: -; v_gene: TRBV11-1; j_gene: TRBJ2-1; len: 12; abundance: few; CDR3nt: TGTGCCAGCAGGCAAACGGGCAATGAGCAGTTCTTC; CDR3aa: CASRQTGNEQFF
d_gene: -; v_gene: TRBV6-1; j_gene: TRBJ2-5; len: 16; abundance: few; CDR3nt: TGTACCAGCAGTGAAGTAGGAGCGGGCACACTAGAGACCCAGTACTTC; CDR3aa: CTSSEVGAGTLETQYF
d_gene: -; v_gene: TRBV5-1; j_gene: TRBJ2-1; len: 15; abundance: once; CDR3nt: TGCGCCAGCAGCCGCCACGGGGGGCAGTACAATGAGCAGTTCTTC; CDR3aa: CASSRHGGQYNEQFF
d_gene: TRBD1; v_gene: TRBV7-3; j_gene: TRBJ1-2; len: 14; abundance: many; CDR3nt: TGTGCCAGCAGCTTAGGGGACAGCGGGTATGGCTACACCTTC; CDR3aa: CASSLGDSGYGYTF
d_gene: TRBD1; v_gene: TRBV7-4; j_gene: TRBJ1-5; len: 16; abundance: -; CDR3nt: TGTGCCAGCAGCCCCCCACAGGGGATGAGCAATCAGCCCCAGCATTTT; CDR3aa: CASSPPQGMSNQPQHF
d_gene: -; v_gene: TRBV5-6; j_gene: TRBJ2-6; len: 17; abundance: few; CDR3nt: TGTGCCAGCAACGGGGGTGGACGGTTCTCTGGGGCCAACGTCCTGACTTTC; CDR3aa: CASNGGGRFSGANVLTF
d_gene: -; v_gene: TRBV7-9; j_gene: TRBJ1-1; len: 13; abundance: few; CDR3nt: TGTGCCAGCAGCTCAGGGAGGGGCACTGAAGCTTTCTTT; CDR3aa: CASSSGRGTEAFF
d_gene: TRBD2; v_gene: TRBV6-2/TRBV6-3; j_gene: TRBJ2-1; len: 15; abundance: few; CDR3nt: TGTGCCAGCAGGAGGATCGGGACTAGTGCCGATGAGCAGTTCTTC; CDR3aa: CASRRIGTSADEQFF
d_gene: TRBD1; v_gene: TRBV20-1; j_gene: TRBJ1-1; len: 14; abundance: few; CDR3nt: TGCAGTGCCCTCCGAGACAGGGGGCTTACTGAAGCTTTCTTT; CDR3aa: CSALRDRGLTEAFF
d_gene: -; v_gene: TRBV29-1; j_gene: TRBJ2-5; len: 15; abundance: few; CDR3nt: TGCAGCGTTGAAGGCACTACCGGCAGCGAGGAGACCCAGTACTTC; CDR3aa: CSVEGTTGSEETQYF
d_gene: -; v_gene: TRBV20-1; j_gene: TRBJ2-7; len: 13; abundance: -; CDR3nt: TGCAGTGCTAGAGCGCGATACTCCTACGAGCAGTACTTC; CDR3aa: CSARARYSYEQYF
d_gene: -; v_gene: TRBV5-1; j_gene: TRBJ2-7; len: 13; abundance: few; CDR3nt: TGCGCCAGCAGCTTGGAACGAACCTACGAGCAGTACTTC; CDR3aa: CASSLERTYEQYF
d_gene: -; v_gene: TRBV7-2; j_gene: TRBJ1-1; len: 13; abundance: -; CDR3nt: TGTGCCAGCAGCTTCGCCAGGGCGGCTGAAGCTTTCTTT; CDR3aa: CASSFARAAEAFF
d_gene: -; v_gene: TRBV4-3; j_gene: TRBJ1-4; len: 18; abundance: -; CDR3nt: TGCGCCAGCAGCCATGAAGGAGGGTCGGGACGGACTAATGAAAAACTGTTTTTT; CDR3aa: CASSHEGGSGRTNEKLFF
d_gene: -; v_gene: TRBV10-3; j_gene: TRBJ1-2; len: 13; abundance: -; CDR3nt: TGTGCCATCAGTGAGTCGACCAACTATGGCTACACCTTC; CDR3aa: CAISESTNYGYTF
d_gene: TRBD2; v_gene: TRBV7-3; j_gene: TRBJ2-1; len: 18; abundance: -; CDR3nt: TGTGCCAGCAGCCGCCGGACTAGCGGGAGGCATTCCTACAATGAGCAGTTCTTC; CDR3aa: CASSRRTSGRHSYNEQFF
d_gene: -; v_gene: TRBV18; j_gene: TRBJ1-5; len: 17; abundance: -; CDR3nt: TGTGCCAGCTCACCACCGAGTGGCAGGGGAAGCAATCAGCCCCAGCATTTT; CDR3aa: CASSPPSGRGSNQPQHF
d_gene: TRBD1; v_gene: TRBV12-3/TRBV12-4; j_gene: TRBJ1-4; len: 14; abundance: -; CDR3nt: TGTGCCAGCAGTGGGGGACAGGGAGGTGAAAAACTGTTTTTT; CDR3aa: CASSGGQGGEKLFF
d_gene: TRBD2; v_gene: TRBV6-2/TRBV6-3; j_gene: TRBJ2-7; len: 15; abundance: few; CDR3nt: TGTGCCAGCAGCTACTATGGCGGGAGGGGCTACGAGCAGTACTTC; CDR3aa: CASSYYGGRGYEQYF
d_gene: -; v_gene: TRBV5-1; j_gene: TRBJ2-3; len: 15; abundance: -; CDR3nt: TGCGCCAGCGGATTCCGCGGTGGGGACACAGATACGCAGTATTTT; CDR3aa: CASGFRGGDTDTQYF
d_gene: -; v_gene: TRBV3-1; j_gene: TRBJ1-2; len: 14; abundance: few; CDR3nt: TGTGCCAGCAGCGACCTCGGGGGGCGTCATGGCTACACCTTC; CDR3aa: CASSDLGGRHGYTF
d_gene: -; v_gene: TRBV12-3/TRBV12-4; j_gene: TRBJ1-6; len: 12; abundance: -; CDR3nt: TGTGCCAGCAGTTTTACGGGTTCACCCCTCCACTTT; CDR3aa: CASSFTGSPLHF
d_gene: TRBD1; v_gene: TRBV7-2; j_gene: TRBJ2-7; len: 16; abundance: -; CDR3nt: TGTGCCAGCAGCTTGCAGGGGGCGCCGGGATCATACGAGCAGTACTTC; CDR3aa: CASSLQGAPGSYEQYF
d_gene: TRBD1; v_gene: TRBV18; j_gene: TRBJ2-3; len: 16; abundance: -; CDR3nt: TGTGCCAGCTCACTTTACGACAGGGGTTCTCCAGATACGCAGTATTTT; CDR3aa: CASSLYDRGSPDTQYF
d_gene: TRBD1; v_gene: TRBV28; j_gene: TRBJ1-5; len: 16; abundance: -; CDR3nt: TGTGCCAGCAGTTTATGGGAAGGGGACAGGGGACAGCCCCAGCATTTT; CDR3aa: CASSLWEGDRGQPQHF